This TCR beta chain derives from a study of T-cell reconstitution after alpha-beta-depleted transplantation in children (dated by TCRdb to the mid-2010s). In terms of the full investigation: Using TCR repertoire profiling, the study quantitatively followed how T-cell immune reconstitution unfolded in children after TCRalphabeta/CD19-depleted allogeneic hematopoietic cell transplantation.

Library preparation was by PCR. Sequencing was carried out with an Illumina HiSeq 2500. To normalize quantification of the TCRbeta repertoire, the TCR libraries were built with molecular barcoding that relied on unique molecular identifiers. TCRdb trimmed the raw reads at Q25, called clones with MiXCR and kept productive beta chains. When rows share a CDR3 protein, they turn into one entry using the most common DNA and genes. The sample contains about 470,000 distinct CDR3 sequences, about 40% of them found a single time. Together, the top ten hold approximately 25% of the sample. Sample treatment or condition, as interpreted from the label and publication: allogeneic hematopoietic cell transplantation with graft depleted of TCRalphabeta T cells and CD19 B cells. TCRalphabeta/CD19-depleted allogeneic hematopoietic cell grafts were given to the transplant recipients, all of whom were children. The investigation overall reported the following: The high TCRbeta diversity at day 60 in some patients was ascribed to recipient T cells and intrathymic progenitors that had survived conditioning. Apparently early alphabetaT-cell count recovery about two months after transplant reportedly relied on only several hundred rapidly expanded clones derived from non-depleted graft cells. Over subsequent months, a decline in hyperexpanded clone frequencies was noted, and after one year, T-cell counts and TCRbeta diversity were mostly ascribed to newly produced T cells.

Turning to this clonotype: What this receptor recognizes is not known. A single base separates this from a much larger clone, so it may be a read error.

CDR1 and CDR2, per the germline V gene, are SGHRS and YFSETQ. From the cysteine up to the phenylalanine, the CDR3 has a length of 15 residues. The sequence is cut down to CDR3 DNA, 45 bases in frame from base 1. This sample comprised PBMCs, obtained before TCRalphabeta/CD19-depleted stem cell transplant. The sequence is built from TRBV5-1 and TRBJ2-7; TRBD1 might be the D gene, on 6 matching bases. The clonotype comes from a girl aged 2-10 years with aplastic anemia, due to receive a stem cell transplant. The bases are TGCGCCAGCAGCTTGTCAGGGGACGACACCTACGAGCCGTACTTC. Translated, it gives CASSLSGDDTYEPYF.